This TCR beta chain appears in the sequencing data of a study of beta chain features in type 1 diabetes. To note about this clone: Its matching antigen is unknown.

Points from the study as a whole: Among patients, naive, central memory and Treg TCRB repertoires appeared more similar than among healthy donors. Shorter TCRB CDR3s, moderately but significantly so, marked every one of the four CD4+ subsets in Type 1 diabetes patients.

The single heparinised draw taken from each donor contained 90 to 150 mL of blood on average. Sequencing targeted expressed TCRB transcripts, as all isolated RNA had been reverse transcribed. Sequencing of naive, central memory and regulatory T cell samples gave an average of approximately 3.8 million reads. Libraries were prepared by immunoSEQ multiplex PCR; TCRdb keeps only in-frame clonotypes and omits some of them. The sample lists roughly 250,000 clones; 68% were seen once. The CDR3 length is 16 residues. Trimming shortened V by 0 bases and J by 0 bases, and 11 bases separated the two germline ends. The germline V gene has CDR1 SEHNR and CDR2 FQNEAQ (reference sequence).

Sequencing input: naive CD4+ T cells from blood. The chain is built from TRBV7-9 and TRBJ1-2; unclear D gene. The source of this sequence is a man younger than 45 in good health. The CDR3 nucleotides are TGTGCCAGCAGCTTAGCGCGGGCAAACCCTAACTATGGCTACACCTTC. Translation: CASSLARANPNYGYTF.